This T cell receptor beta chain derives from a study of blood T cell repertoires in COVID-19 (dated by TCRdb to about 2020). A note on the overall study: Samples covering the acute and convalescent phases of COVID-19 were provided by collaborators in the United States, Italy and Spain. The material from the prospective study consisted of cDNA or gDNA derived from T cells, B-cell-depleted T cells, or PBMCs. Deeply sampled blood TCRbeta repertoires from subjects exposed to, actively infected with, or recovered from COVID-19 were included in the dataset. A freely available public database, intended as a resource for researchers studying the immune response to SARS-CoV-2, is where the repertoires were released. The samples were drawn from the first 160 participants of the ongoing ImmuneRACE study and from 950 to 1,500 subjects provided by 6 global collaborators. Sample metadata almost always included a de-identified subject ID, COVID-19 status, age in years and sex. Where available, HLA class I and class II types were obtained from metadata supplied by the sample provider rather than from assay-based typing.

Per the germline V gene, SGHVS is the CDR1 and FQNEAQ is the CDR2. The V and J ends are trimmed by 3 bases and 0 bases, leaving 15 bases between them. The CDR3 covers 17 residues, taking in both the cysteine and the phenylalanine. This entry keeps only the CDR3 DNA: 51 bases, framed from base 1. A remark on this clone: Its specific antigen is unknown. No clone much larger than this one lies a single base away; base qualities are absent.

Collaborating institutions collected whole blood in K2EDTA tubes following their own protocols. Collaborator samples were shipped for TCRbeta analysis as frozen whole blood, isolated PBMCs, or DNA extracted from either sample type. The immunoSEQ Assay, a bias-controlled multiplex PCR, was used to amplify TCRbeta CDR3 regions from genomic DNA. In the source study's methods: Nucleated cell counts per sample were estimated from amplification of reference gene primers within the assay. To quantify the absolute abundance of each unique TCRbeta CDR3 rearrangement, sequence reads were collapsed and filtered. For each sample, productive Simpson clonality was calculated as the square root of Simpson's diversity index over productive rearrangements. This is the immuneACCESS table as TCRdb keeps it, with only in-frame sequences that have V and J called. A part of the clones is gone; compared with another copy, unresolved V genes explain less than half, and the rest is unexplained. Clonal size and the V and J genes are those of that table, whereas D and trimming came from the DNA. The sample table shows some 150,000 clones, and about 80% are seen once. Roughly 4.8% of the sample is taken by the ten largest.

What the research found in general, with its limitations: Clinical and demographic metadata were provided uncurated, with the amount varying by source and participant.

Sequenced input: peripheral blood. The sequence came from a human donor in a cohort sampled during active COVID-19. The sequence joins TRBV7-8 to TRBJ1-5; tentative D gene TRBD1, with 5 bases matching. The CDR3 region has the sequence CASSFSPGHYSNQPQHF. The DNA sequence is as follows: TGTGCCAGCAGCTTTTCCCCAGGGCACTATAGCAATCAGCCCCAGCATTTT.